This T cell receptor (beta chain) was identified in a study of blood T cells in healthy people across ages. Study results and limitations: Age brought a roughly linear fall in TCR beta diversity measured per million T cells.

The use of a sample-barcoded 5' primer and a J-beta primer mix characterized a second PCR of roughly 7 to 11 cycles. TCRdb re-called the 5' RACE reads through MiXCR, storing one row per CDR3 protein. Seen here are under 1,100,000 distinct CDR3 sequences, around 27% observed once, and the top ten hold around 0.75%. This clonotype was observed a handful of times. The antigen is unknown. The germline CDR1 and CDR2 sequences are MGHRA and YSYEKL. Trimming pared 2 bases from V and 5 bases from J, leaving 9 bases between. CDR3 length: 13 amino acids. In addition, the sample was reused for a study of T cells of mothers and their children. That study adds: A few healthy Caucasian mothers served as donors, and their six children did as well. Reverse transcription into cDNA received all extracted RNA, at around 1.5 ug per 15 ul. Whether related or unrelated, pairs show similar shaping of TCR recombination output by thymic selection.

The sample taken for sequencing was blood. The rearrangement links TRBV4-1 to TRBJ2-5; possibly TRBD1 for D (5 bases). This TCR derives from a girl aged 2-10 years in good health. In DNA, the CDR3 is TGCGCCAGCAGCCAACCAGGGCTGGAGACCCAGTACTTC. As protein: CASSQPGLETQYF.